Listed here is a single T cell receptor beta chain. Its specificity is not known. The source of the sample is a study of blood T cells in healthy people across ages. Study-level information: Template switching picked up about one barcoded beta molecule for each two T cells.

Findings of the study overall: Lack of knowledge of donor CMV status possibly confounded expanded clonotype changes.

Sample-barcoded 5' priming and a J-beta primer mix drove a second PCR of roughly 6 to 12 cycles. TCRdb processed the 5' RACE reads anew with MiXCR; each CDR3 protein has one entry. The data show some 1 million distinct CDR3 sequences, with 40% to 50% seen just once and approximately 17% held by the top ten. V shed 3 bases and J shed 5 bases, with 9 bases lying between them. This CDR3 region has 13 residues. Every donor gave 9 to 10 milliliters of peripheral blood. The sequenced sample consisted of blood. The chain employs TRBV12-3 or TRBV12-4 and TRBJ2-3; D remains unclear. This TCR derives from an older woman in good health. CDR3 amino acids: CASSFFPIDTQYF. The CDR3 DNA is TGTGCCAGCAGTTTTTTTCCCATAGATACGCAGTATTTT.